Given below is one T cell receptor (beta chain) in context. Its recognized antigen is unknown. No per-base quality is available; no much larger clone lies one base away. This sample is part of a study of blood T cell repertoires in COVID-19 (dated by TCRdb to 2018 to 2020). As for the study more broadly: Samples from collaborators originated in the United States, Italy and Spain and spanned both the acute and convalescent phases of COVID-19. The material from the prospective study consisted of cDNA or gDNA derived from T cells, B-cell-depleted T cells, or PBMCs. Deeply sampled blood TCRbeta repertoires from subjects exposed to, actively infected with, or recovered from COVID-19 were included in the dataset. The repertoires were released in a freely available public database meant as a resource for research on the immune response to SARS-CoV-2. Samples came from the ongoing ImmuneRACE study (first 160 participants) plus 1,254 subjects from 6 global collaborators. Sample metadata almost always included a de-identified subject ID, COVID-19 status, age in years and sex. HLA class I and class II types, where available, came from metadata supplied by the sample provider rather than from assay-based typing. The investigation overall reported the following: How much clinical and demographic metadata was included differed by source and by participant, and the metadata was provided uncurated.

Each collaborating institution followed its own protocols to collect whole blood in K2EDTA tubes. For TCRbeta analysis, collaborator samples were shipped as frozen whole blood, as isolated PBMCs, or as DNA extracted from either sample type. CDR1 and CDR2 are read off the germline V gene (reference sequence) as LNHNV and YYDKDF. V is clipped by 4 bases and J by 0 bases, and the sequence between their germline boundaries is 10 bases long. Reading from cysteine to phenylalanine, the CDR3 counts 16 amino acids. This entry keeps only the CDR3 DNA: 48 bases, framed from base 1. TCRbeta CDR3 regions were amplified from genomic DNA by means of the immunoSEQ Assay, a bias-controlled multiplex PCR. The study's processing was this. Within the assay, amplification of reference gene primers was used to estimate how many nucleated cells each sample contained. Sequence reads were collapsed and filtered to measure the absolute abundance of every unique TCRbeta CDR3 rearrangement. For each sample, productive Simpson clonality was calculated as the square root of Simpson's diversity index across productive rearrangements. This is the immuneACCESS table as TCRdb keeps it, with only in-frame sequences that have V and J called. A part of the clones is gone; compared with another copy, unresolved V genes explain less than half, and the rest is unexplained. That table supplies the V and J calls and clone size; D and trimming were determined from the DNA. The sample table holds some 66,000 clones, of which 76% were seen once. The ten largest account for roughly half of the sample.

Here the chain combines TRBV15 and TRBJ2-6; a confident D gene designation cannot be given. The origin of this receptor is a woman older than 75 with acute or convalescent COVID-19. The source material was peripheral blood. The CDR3 region reads CATSNTPNSGANVLTF. The DNA sequence is TGTGCCACCAGCAATACCCCTAACTCTGGGGCCAACGTCCTGACTTTC.